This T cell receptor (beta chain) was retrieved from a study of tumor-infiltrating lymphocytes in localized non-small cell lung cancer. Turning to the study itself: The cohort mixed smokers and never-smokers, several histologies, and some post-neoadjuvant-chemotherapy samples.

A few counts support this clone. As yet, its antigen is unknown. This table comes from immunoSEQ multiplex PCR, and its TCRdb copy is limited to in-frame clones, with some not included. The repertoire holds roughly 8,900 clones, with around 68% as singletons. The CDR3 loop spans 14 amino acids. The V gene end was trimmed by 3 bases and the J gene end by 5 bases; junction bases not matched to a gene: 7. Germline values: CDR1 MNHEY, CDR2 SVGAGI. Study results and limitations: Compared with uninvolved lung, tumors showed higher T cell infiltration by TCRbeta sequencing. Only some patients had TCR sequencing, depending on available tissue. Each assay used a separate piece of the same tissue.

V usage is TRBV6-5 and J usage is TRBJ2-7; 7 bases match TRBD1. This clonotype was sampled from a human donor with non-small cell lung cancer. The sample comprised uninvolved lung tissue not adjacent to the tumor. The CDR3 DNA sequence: TGTGCCAGCAGTTATGGCAGGGGGTCCCACGAGCAGTACTTC. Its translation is CASSYGRGSHEQYF.